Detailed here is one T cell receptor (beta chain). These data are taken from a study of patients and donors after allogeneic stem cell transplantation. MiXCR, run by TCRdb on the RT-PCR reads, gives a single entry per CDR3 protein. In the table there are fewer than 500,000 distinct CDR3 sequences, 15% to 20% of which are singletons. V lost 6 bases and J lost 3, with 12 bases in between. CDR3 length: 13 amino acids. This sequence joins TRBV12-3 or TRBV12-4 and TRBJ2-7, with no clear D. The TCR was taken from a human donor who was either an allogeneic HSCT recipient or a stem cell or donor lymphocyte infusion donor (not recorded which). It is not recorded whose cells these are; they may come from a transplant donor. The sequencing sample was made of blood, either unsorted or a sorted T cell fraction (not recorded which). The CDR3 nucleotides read TGTGCCAGCAGACATCTATCAGGCTACGAGCAGTACTTC. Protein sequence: CASRHLSGYEQYF.